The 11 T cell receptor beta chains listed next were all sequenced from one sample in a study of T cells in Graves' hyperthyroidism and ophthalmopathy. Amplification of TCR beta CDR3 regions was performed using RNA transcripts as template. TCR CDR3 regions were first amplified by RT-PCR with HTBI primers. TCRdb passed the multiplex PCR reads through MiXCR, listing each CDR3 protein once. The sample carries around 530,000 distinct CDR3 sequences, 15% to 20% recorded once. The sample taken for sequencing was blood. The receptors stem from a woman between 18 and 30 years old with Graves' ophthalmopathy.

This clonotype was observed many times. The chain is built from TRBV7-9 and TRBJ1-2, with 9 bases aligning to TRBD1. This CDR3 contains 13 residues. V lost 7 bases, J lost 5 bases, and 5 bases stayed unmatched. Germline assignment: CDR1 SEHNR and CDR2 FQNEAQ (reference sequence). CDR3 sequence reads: CASNTGTGYGYTF. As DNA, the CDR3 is TGTGCCAGCAACACCGGGACAGGGTATGGCTACACCTTC.

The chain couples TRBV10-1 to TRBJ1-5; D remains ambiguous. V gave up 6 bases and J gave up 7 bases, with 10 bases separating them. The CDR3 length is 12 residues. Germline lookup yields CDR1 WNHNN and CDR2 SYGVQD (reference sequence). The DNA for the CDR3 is TGCGCCAGCAGAGACATTGGCCAGCCCCAGCATTTT. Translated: CASRDIGQPQHF.

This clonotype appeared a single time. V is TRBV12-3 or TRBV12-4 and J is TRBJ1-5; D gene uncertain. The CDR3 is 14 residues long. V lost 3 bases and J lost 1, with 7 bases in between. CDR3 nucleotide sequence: TGTGCCAGCAGTTTTAGGTCCAGCAATCAGCCCCAGCATTTT. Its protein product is CASSFRSSNQPQHF.

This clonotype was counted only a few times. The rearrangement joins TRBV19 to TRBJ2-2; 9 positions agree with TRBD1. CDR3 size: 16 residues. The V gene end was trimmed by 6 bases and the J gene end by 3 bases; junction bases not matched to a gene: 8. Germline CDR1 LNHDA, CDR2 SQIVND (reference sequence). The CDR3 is CASRIQGAKDTGELFF. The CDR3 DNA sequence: TGTGCCAGTAGAATACAGGGGGCGAAGGACACCGGGGAGCTGTTTTTT.

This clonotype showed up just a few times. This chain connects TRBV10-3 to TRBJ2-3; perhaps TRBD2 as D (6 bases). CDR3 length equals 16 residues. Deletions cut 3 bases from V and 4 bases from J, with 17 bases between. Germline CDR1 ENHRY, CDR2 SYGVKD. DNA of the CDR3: TGTGCCATCAGTGAAATCACGGGAGAGAGCGCAGATACGCAGTATTTT. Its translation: CAISEITGESADTQYF.

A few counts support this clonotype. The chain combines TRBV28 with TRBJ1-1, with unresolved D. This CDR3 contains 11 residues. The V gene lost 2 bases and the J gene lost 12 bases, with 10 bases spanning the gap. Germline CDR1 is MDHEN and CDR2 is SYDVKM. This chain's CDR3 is CASSLISGTFF. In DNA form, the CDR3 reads TGTGCCAGCAGTTTAATCTCTGGGACTTTCTTT.

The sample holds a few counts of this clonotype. This CDR3 reads CASNPKRELEQYF. The CDR3 nucleotides read TGTGCCAGCAACCCTAAGCGGGAGCTCGAGCAGTACTTC. The V gene is TRBV6-1, the J gene TRBJ2-7; 8 nucleotides match TRBD2. Losses at the gene ends were 7 bases for V and 6 bases for J; bases not matched to a gene: 8. The CDR3 totals 13 residues. The germline V gene encodes CDR1 MNHNS and CDR2 SASEGT.

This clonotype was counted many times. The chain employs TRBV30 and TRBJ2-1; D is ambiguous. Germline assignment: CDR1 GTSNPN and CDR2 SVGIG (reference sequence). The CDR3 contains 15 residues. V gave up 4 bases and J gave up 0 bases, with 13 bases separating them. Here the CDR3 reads CAWTTASSSYNEQFF. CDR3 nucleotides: TGTGCCTGGACGACCGCGTCTAGCTCCTACAATGAGCAGTTCTTC.

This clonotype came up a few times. Written as DNA, the CDR3 is TGTGCCAGCAGCCCTCGCTGGAACACTGAAGCTTTCTTT. It codes for CASSPRWNTEAFF. The V call is TRBV14, the J call TRBJ1-1; D gene ambiguous. The V end was cut by 4 bases, the J end by 1 base, with 7 bases between. The CDR3 has 13 amino acids. Per germline, CDR1 SGHDN and CDR2 FVKESK.

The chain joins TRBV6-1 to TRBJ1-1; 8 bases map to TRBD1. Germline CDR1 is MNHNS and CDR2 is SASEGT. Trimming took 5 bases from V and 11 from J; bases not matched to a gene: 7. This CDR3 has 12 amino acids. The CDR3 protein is CASSSGQGRAFF. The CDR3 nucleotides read TGTGCCAGCAGTTCCGGACAGGGTCGTGCTTTCTTT.

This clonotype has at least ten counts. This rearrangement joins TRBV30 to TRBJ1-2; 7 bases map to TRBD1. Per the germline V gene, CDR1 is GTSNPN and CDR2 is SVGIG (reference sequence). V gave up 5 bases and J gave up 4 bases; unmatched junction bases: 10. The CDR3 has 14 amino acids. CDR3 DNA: TGTGCCTGGGCCCAAGGAGGGGGCCCCTATGGCTACACCTTC. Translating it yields CAWAQGGGPYGYTF.